In this sample, the clone carrying this T cell receptor beta chain turned up a few times. The entry originates in a study of regulatory T cells in long-lasting Graves disease. With 5 bases removed from V and 5 bases from J, the gap between germline ends came to 15 bases. Germline values: CDR1 LGHNA, CDR2 YNFKEQ. CDR3 size: 14 residues. With iRepertoire HTBI primers and Arm-PCR of CDR3 regions, TCR beta libraries were built. Original analysis: Throughout the samples, researchers identified some 57 TRBV and about 15 TRBJ segments. TCRdb re-called the multiplex PCR reads with MiXCR, one entry per CDR3 protein. The V and J calls follow TCRdb's processing rather than the paper's. The sample records under 450,000 distinct CDR3 sequences, less than 30% being singletons. Time point here: persistent/refractory GD, antithyroid drugs over 5 years with positive TRAb. Extracted RNA from PBMCs served as the source of the TCR library.

Sequencing was performed on peripheral blood mononuclear cells (PBMCs), taken when the disease was refractory, from a patient treated with antithyroid drugs. The clonotype originates from a woman aged 40 to 49 with Graves disease. The genes are TRBV4-2 and TRBJ2-5, with a possible D match to TRBD1 (6 bases). This CDR3 reads CASSESSGVETQYF. The CDR3 bases are TGTGCCAGCAGCGAAAGCTCAGGGGTTGAGACCCAGTACTTC.